This T cell receptor beta chain derives from a study of early T cells in non-severe SARS-CoV-2 infection (dated by TCRdb to the early 2020s). Study-wide context: Bulk RNA from unsorted whole blood was used for TCR sequencing, so alpha and beta chains could not be paired.

Libraries came from 5' RACE. Sequencing was carried out with a NextSeq 500. The TCR library protocol attached unique molecular identifiers to individual cDNA molecules to correct for sequencing error and PCR bias. Both TCR alpha and beta chains were sequenced, and tight co-correlation was observed between alpha and beta sequence abundances in each sample. Per the authors' processing: Decombinator V4 was used to perform V gene, J gene and CDR3 annotation of TCR sequences. Expanded TCRs were defined as changing significantly between any two time points under a Poisson model with p below 0.0001. TCR abundances were normalised to the total number of TCRs sequenced per sample and expressed as counts per million. MAIT TCRs were defined by TRAV1-2 paired with TRAJ12, TRAJ20 or TRAJ33, and iNKT TCRs by TRAV10 paired with TRAJ18. VDJdb, accessed 1 November 2021, was searched for CMV, EBV and SARS-CoV-2 annotated TCRs, with TCRs annotated for multiple antigens excluded. TCRdb reanalyzed the raw reads on its own, using fastp at Q25 for trimming and MiXCR for clone calling, and kept in-frame beta chains. Records with the same CDR3 protein are collapsed into one entry carrying the most frequent genes and DNA. It is TCRdb's table, rather than the study itself, that gives the V and J calls and clone size. The sample contains about 17,000 distinct CDR3 sequences, more than 5.5% of them found a single time. Of the sample, about 6.3% is held by the ten largest clones.

What the authors observed across the whole study: VDJdb matching was skewed toward anti-spike CD8 responses, so virus-specific expansions were likely underestimated and private and CD4 specificities were missed.

The junction carries 16 bases between V and J, which are trimmed by 7 bases and 4 bases respectively. CDR1 and CDR2, looked up from the germline V gene, are SNHLY and FYNNEI. From cysteine to phenylalanine, the CDR3 is 14 amino acids long. Of all the DNA, just the CDR3 is kept, 42 bases in frame from base 1. Set within a cohort of healthcare workers in London, UK, this nested case-control study involved weekly PCR testing of nasopharyngeal swabs along with blood sampling. Between 23 and 31 March 2020, the week of the UK lockdown, healthcare workers were enrolled and then followed up weekly for as long as 16 weeks. Ten or more counts support this clonotype. There is no known antigen for this receptor. Base-call qualities are not available, and no considerably larger clone is one nucleotide away.

The sequences come from whole blood, collected at baseline. The sequence derives from an adult who was a healthcare worker with PCR-confirmed SARS-CoV-2 infection or an uninfected control (not recorded which). The rearrangement joined TRBV2 to TRBJ1-1, and the D gene may be TRBD1, 6 bases matching. The DNA reads TGTGCCAGCAAGGGGGGTCCAACGGGCACTGAAGCTTTCTTT. Translation gives CASKGGPTGTEAFF.